This TCR beta chain was sequenced in a study of shared clonotypes between healthy human individuals. Assay used: immunoSEQ multiplex PCR; TCRdb lists only in-frame clones, some missing. The sample lists some 500,000 clones, about 96% occurring once. This CDR3 comprises 13 residues. Germline V CDR1 and CDR2: LNHDA, SQIVND (reference sequence). Deletions cut 4 bases from V and 12 bases from J, with 16 bases between. The chain employs TRBV19 and TRBJ2-1; D may be TRBD2 (5 bases). The clonotype comes from a woman in her 30s in good health. Material for sequencing was naive CD4+ T cells sorted from blood. Subset denoted: CD45RA+ positively selected. CDR3 nucleotide sequence: TGTGCCAGTAGTACCGCCAATGTTGGGAGGCAGTTCTTC. It specifies CASSTANVGRQFF.